The 5 T cell receptor beta chains below all came from one sample that was sequenced in a study of blood T cell repertoires in COVID-19. The protocol was immunoSEQ multiplex PCR, while the TCRdb copy is restricted to in-frame clones and leaves out a portion. Of around 63,000 clones detected, approximately 80% appear once; the ten largest clones hold 6.5% to 7.5%. The sample was peripheral blood. These receptors were obtained from a man in his 60s with acute or convalescent COVID-19.

This clone was seen once. CDR3 region: CASSLAEGNTIYF. In DNA form, the CDR3 reads TGTGCCAGCAGCTTAGCCGAGGGAAACACCATATATTTT. The J gene is TRBJ1-3, the V gene TRBV11-3; D is unresolved. The CDR3 totals 13 residues. Germline V gene lookup returns CDR1 SGHNT and CDR2 YENEEA. V was trimmed by 1 base and J by 4 bases, leaving 5 bases between them. Full variable domain (outside the CDR3, taken from reference TRBV11-3 and TRBJ1-3): EAGVVQSPRYKIIEKKQPVAFWCNPISGHNTLYWYLQNLGQGPELLIRYENEEAVDDSQLPKDRFSAERLKGVDSTLKIQPAELGDSAVYLCASSLAEGNTIYFGEGSWLTVV.

In nucleotides, the CDR3 is TGTGCCAGCAGCTTGGCGCTAGCTGATTACACAGATACGCAGTATTTT. This sequence encodes CASSLALADYTDTQYF. J is TRBJ2-3 and V is TRBV5-4, with D possibly TRBD2 on 5 matching bases. Germline assignment: CDR1 SGHNT and CDR2 YYREEE (reference sequence). The CDR3 covers 16 residues. Trimming took 0 bases from V and 2 from J, leaving 13 bases between them.

The V gene is TRBV5-1, the J gene TRBJ2-2; TRBD1 might be the D (5 bases). There are 15 residues in the CDR3. Germline CDR1 is SGHRS and CDR2 is YFSETQ. Between the trimmed V and J ends, which lost 5 bases and 3 bases, there was a span of 14 bases. Here the CDR3 reads CASRPTVVDTGELFF. DNA of the CDR3: TGCGCCAGCAGACCGACAGTGGTGGACACCGGGGAGCTGTTTTTT.

The rearrangement uses TRBV5-1 and TRBJ1-4; maybe TRBD1 (5 bases). Germline CDR1 and CDR2: SGHRS and YFSETQ. The CDR3 covers 15 residues. The germline V and J ends were trimmed by 0 bases and 6 bases, with 12 bases remaining between them. The CDR3 is CASSLGGGEDEKLFF. In DNA form, the CDR3 reads TGCGCCAGCAGCTTGGGTGGGGGGGAGGATGAAAAACTGTTTTTT.

The chain couples TRBV7-3 to TRBJ2-1; D might be TRBD1 (5 bases). V was cut by 5 bases and J by 6 bases, with 20 bases left in between. CDR3 size: 16 residues. Germline assignment: CDR1 SGHTA and CDR2 FQGTGA. The CDR3: CASSPQGIGVINEQFF. In DNA form, the CDR3 reads TGTGCCAGCAGCCCCCAAGGTATAGGGGTTATCAATGAGCAGTTCTTC.